Presented here are 20 T cell receptor beta chains from one specimen sequenced in a study of cytomegalovirus exposure and HLA in healthy donors. Researchers ran the PCR with 60 Vbeta and 13 Jbeta primers. The data were produced by immunoSEQ multiplex PCR, yet TCRdb's version contains in-frame clones alone and is incomplete. The profile shows more than 95,000 clones, approximately 80% of them singletons. Specimen: PBMCs. All receptors come from a man aged 25-45 years in good health and CMV-seronegative.

This clone appeared a single time. This chain connects TRBV7-9 to TRBJ2-3, with 10 bases lining up with TRBD2. The CDR3 length is 17 residues. Unmatched junction bases numbered 14, after V lost 7 bases and J lost 4 bases. Germline V gene lookup returns CDR1 SEHNR and CDR2 FQNEAQ (reference sequence). CDR3 in amino acids: CASTLGKLAGTPDTQYF. The DNA for the CDR3 is TGTGCCAGCACACTGGGGAAACTAGCGGGGACCCCAGATACGCAGTATTTT.

This clone was counted a single time. This chain joins TRBV7-9 and TRBJ2-7; possible D gene TRBD2, 6 bases. CDR1 SEHNR and CDR2 FQNEAQ come from the germline V gene (reference sequence). The CDR3 contains 17 residues. V gave up 3 bases and J gave up 1 base, with 19 bases separating them. The CDR3 DNA reads as TGTGCCAGCAGCTTGACTAGTAGACCCCTTGCATCCTACGAGCAGTACTTC. Translating gives CASSLTSRPLASYEQYF.

The V gene is TRBV28, the J gene TRBJ1-1; D is uncertain. This CDR3 comprises 12 residues. V dropped 3 bases and J dropped 4 bases, with 6 bases sitting between them. Germline CDR1 MDHEN, CDR2 SYDVKM. CDR3 in DNA: TGTGCCAGCAGTTTGAGAGGCACTGAAGCTTTCTTT. Translated, it gives CASSLRGTEAFF.

The V gene is TRBV7-9, the J gene TRBJ1-6; a weak D match, TRBD1 (5 bases). The V gene lost 5 bases and the J gene lost 10 bases, with 18 bases spanning the gap. From germline, CDR1 is SEHNR and CDR2 FQNEAQ (reference sequence). CDR3 length equals 15 residues. CDR3 nucleotides: TGTGCCAGCAGCCCAGAGGCAGGGATACGCTCACCCCTCCACTTT. It is translated as CASSPEAGIRSPLHF.

This clone was observed once. V gene TRBV28 combines with J gene TRBJ1-4; possibly TRBD1 for D (5 bases). Germline V lookup: CDR1 MDHEN, CDR2 SYDVKM. The CDR3 totals 18 residues. Between the trimmed V and J ends, which lost 3 bases and 4 bases, there was a span of 21 bases. The CDR3: CASSFATVSRVLNEKLFF. The CDR3 DNA follows: TGTGCCAGCAGTTTTGCGACAGTAAGCCGGGTCCTTAATGAAAAACTGTTTTTT.

The chain joins TRBV10-1 to TRBJ2-5; 8 nucleotides align to TRBD1. From germline, CDR1 is WNHNN and CDR2 SYGVQD (reference sequence). J lost 1 base, V lost 0 bases, and 7 bases had no gene match. CDR3 length equals 17 residues. CDR3: CASSESPGQEIQETQYF. In DNA form, the CDR3 reads TGCGCCAGCAGTGAGTCTCCGGGACAGGAGATCCAAGAGACCCAGTACTTC.

J is TRBJ2-1 and V is TRBV4-1; no firm D call. Germline V gene sequence: CDR1 MGHRA, CDR2 YSYEKL. Trimming shortened V by 8 bases and J by 0 bases, and 8 bases separated the two germline ends. The CDR3 has 13 amino acids. The CDR3 is CASRDFSYNEQFF. The DNA for the CDR3 is TGCGCCAGCCGAGATTTCTCCTACAATGAGCAGTTCTTC.

The chain joins TRBV18 to TRBJ1-6; 8 bases match TRBD1. The CDR3 is made up of 20 amino acids. Germline V gene lookup returns CDR1 KGHSH and CDR2 LQKENI. After removal of 4 bases from V and 0 bases from J, the junction contained 14 bases not matched to a gene. The DNA for the CDR3 is TGTGCCAGCTCACTTCTCTCAGGGGGCAGAGTGGGCTCCTATAATTCACCCCTCCACTTT. Protein sequence: CASSLLSGGRVGSYNSPLHF.

DNA for the CDR3: TGTGCCTGGAGTGTACGGGTCGGCAATCAGCCCCAGCATTTT. Protein sequence: CAWSVRVGNQPQHF. The chain has TRBV30 and TRBJ1-5; D gene unclear. CDR1 is GTSNPN and CDR2 is SVGIG in the germline V gene (reference sequence). Trimming cost V 0 bases and J 2 bases, with 8 bases left between them. The CDR3 loop spans 14 amino acids.

The V gene is TRBV6-5, the J gene TRBJ2-1; D unresolved. CDR3 size: 11 residues. The germline V gene encodes CDR1 MNHEY and CDR2 SVGAGI. V was cut by 6 bases and J by 4 bases, with 4 bases left in between. The CDR3 DNA reads as TGTGCCAGCAGCCCTTACAATGAGCAGTTCTTC. This encodes CASSPYNEQFF.

The chain is built from TRBV6-6 and TRBJ2-1; 7 positions match TRBD1. V trimming: 6 bases; J trimming: 3 bases; junction bases outside the gene matches: 2. The CDR3 spans 13 residues. Germline CDR1 reads MNHNY; CDR2 reads SVGAGI (reference sequence). CDR3 sequence reads: CASSRDSYNEQFF. DNA of the CDR3: TGTGCCAGCAGCCGGGACAGCTACAATGAGCAGTTCTTC.

The rearrangement links TRBV7-8 to TRBJ2-4, with 10 bases identical to TRBD1. CDR1 SGHVS and CDR2 FQNEAQ come from the germline V gene. This CDR3 contains 15 residues. The trim removed 2 bases at V and 7 bases at J, leaving 5 bases unmatched. The CDR3 nucleotides are TGTGCCAGCAGCTTATCAGGGACAGGGGAGAACATTCAGTACTTC. It codes for CASSLSGTGENIQYF.

This rearrangement joins TRBV15 to TRBJ1-3; the D gene is possibly TRBD1 (5 bases). The CDR3 totals 16 residues. V was clipped by 4 bases and J by 2 bases, with 15 bases between them. Germline V gene lookup returns CDR1 LNHNV and CDR2 YYDKDF (reference sequence). CDR3 residues: CATSISMGEAGNTIYF. In DNA form, the CDR3 reads TGTGCCACCAGCATTAGTATGGGGGAGGCTGGAAACACCATATATTTT.

This sequence joins TRBV27 and TRBJ1-2, with TRBD1 matching 12 bases. Per the germline V gene, CDR1 is MNHEY and CDR2 is SMNVEV (reference sequence). CDR3 length: 16 residues. V lost 6 bases to trimming and J lost 8 bases; unmatched junction nucleotides: 13. The CDR3 nucleotides are TGTGCCAGCAGCCCCGGGACAGGGGGCGCCGAGAGGGGCTACACCTTC. Translated: CASSPGTGGAERGYTF.

The chain is built from TRBV5-6 and TRBJ1-2; 8 nucleotides match TRBD1. V was pared by 4 bases and J by 2 bases, with 16 bases of the junction left unmatched. CDR3 length: 18 residues. Germline V gene lookup returns CDR1 SGHDT and CDR2 YYEEEE. The CDR3 bases are TGTGCCAGCAGCCCGAGGACAGGGAGCTTACCTTACAACTATGGCTACACCTTC. Translation: CASSPRTGSLPYNYGYTF.

The rearrangement uses TRBV29-1 and TRBJ2-1, with D uncertain. V was shortened by 3 bases and J by 3 bases, with 9 bases between the two germline ends. The CDR3 is 13 residues long. Germline values: CDR1 SQVTM, CDR2 ANQGSEA. The chain's CDR3 is CSVEELYYNEQFF. DNA of the CDR3: TGCAGCGTTGAGGAGTTGTACTACAATGAGCAGTTCTTC.

This clone was observed a handful of times. V gene TRBV5-1 combines with J gene TRBJ1-1; TRBD1 matches at 8 bases. From germline, CDR1 is SGHRS and CDR2 YFSETQ. V lost 3 bases, J lost 5 bases, and 6 bases stayed unmatched. The CDR3 totals 14 residues. This CDR3 is CASSSTGEATEAFF. CDR3 coding DNA: TGCGCCAGCAGCTCGACAGGGGAGGCGACTGAAGCTTTCTTT.

In this sample, this clone turned up a few times. V gene TRBV5-1 combines with J gene TRBJ2-6; TRBD1 agrees at 7 bases. The CDR3 has 16 residues. The V gene's germline CDR1 is SGHRS and CDR2 YFSETQ. The J segment lost 2 bases and the V segment lost 4 bases, leaving 6 bases of the junction unmatched. The CDR3, as DNA: TGCGCCAGCAGCGACCGGACAGGCACTGGGGCCAACGTCCTGACTTTC. Translating gives CASSDRTGTGANVLTF.

J is TRBJ2-1 and V is TRBV5-1; tentative D call: TRBD2 (6 bases). The CDR3 length is 16 residues. Germline CDR1 reads SGHRS; CDR2 reads YFSETQ. With 4 bases removed from V and 2 bases from J, the gap between germline ends came to 16 bases. Written as DNA, the CDR3 is TGCGCCAGCAGCGTAGTTACTAGCTCTGCCTACAATGAGCAGTTCTTC. Translating gives CASSVVTSSAYNEQFF.

This chain uses TRBV28 with TRBJ2-7; D is ambiguous. CDR1 MDHEN and CDR2 SYDVKM come from the germline V gene. The V end lost 2 bases, the J end lost 0 bases, and 8 bases lay between the germline ends. This CDR3 spans 14 amino acids. CDR3 in amino acids: CASSLLYSSYEQYF. CDR3 bases: TGTGCCAGCAGTTTACTTTACAGCTCCTACGAGCAGTACTTC.